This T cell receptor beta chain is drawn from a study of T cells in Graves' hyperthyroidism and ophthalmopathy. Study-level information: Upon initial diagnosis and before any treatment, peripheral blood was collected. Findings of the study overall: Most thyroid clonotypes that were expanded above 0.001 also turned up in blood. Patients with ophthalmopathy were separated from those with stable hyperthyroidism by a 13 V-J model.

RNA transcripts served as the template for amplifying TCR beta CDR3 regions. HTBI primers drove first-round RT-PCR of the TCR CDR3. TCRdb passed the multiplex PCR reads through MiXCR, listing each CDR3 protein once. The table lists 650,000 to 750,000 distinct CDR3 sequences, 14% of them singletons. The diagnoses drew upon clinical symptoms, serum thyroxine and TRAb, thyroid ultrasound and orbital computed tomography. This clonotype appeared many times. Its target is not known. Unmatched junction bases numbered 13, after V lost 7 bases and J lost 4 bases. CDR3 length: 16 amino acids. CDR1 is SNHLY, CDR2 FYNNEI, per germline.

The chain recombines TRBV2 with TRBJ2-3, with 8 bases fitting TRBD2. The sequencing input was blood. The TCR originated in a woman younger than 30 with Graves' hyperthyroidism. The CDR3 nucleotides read TGTGCCAGCAAACTTACCGGGACTAGTAGCTCAGATACGCAGTATTTT. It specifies CASKLTGTSSSDTQYF.